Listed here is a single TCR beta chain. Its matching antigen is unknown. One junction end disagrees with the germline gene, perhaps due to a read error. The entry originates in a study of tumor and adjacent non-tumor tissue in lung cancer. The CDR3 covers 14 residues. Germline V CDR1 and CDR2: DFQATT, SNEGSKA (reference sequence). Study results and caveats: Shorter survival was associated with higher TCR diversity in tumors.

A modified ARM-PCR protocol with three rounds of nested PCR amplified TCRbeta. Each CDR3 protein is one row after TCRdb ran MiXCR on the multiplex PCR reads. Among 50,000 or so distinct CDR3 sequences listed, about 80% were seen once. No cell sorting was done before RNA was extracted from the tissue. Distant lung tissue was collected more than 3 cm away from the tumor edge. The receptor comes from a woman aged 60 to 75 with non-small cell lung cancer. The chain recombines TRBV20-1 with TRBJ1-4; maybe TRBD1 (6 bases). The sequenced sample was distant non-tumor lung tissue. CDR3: CSVPPRRGNVKLFF. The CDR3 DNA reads TGCAGTGTTCCTCCCCGCAGGGGAAATGTAAAACTGTTTTTT.